Below are 11 T cell receptor beta chains sequenced from a single sample in a study of shared clonotypes between healthy human individuals. Profiling relied on immunoSEQ multiplex PCR, and the TCRdb table lists in-frame clones only, not all of them. The sample shows over a million clones, around three quarters of them seen only once. Sequenced input: memory CD4+ T cells from PBMCs. Stated subset: CD45RA-negative fraction. These receptors all stem from a man aged 18 to 29 in good health. Some clones in this sample may be carry-over from other donors' samples.

This clone was seen a single time. This rearrangement joins TRBV5-1 to TRBJ2-6; D ambiguous. Germline V gene lookup returns CDR1 SGHRS and CDR2 YFSETQ. V was trimmed by 0 bases and J by 2 bases, leaving 9 bases between them. The CDR3 is 16 amino acids. In DNA, the CDR3 is TGCGCCAGCAGCTTGGGGGTCAGCGCTGGGGCCAACGTCCTGACTTTC. It codes for CASSLGVSAGANVLTF.

This chain uses TRBV5-1 with TRBJ2-1, with 12 bases fitting TRBD2. The J segment lost 6 bases and the V segment lost 4 bases, leaving 8 bases of the junction unmatched. Germline CDR1 is SGHRS and CDR2 is YFSETQ. This CDR3 spans 16 amino acids. DNA of the CDR3: TGCGCCAGCAGCCCGTCGCTAGCGGGAGGGCCCAATGAGCAGTTCTTC. It encodes CASSPSLAGGPNEQFF.

The J gene is TRBJ1-1, the V gene TRBV5-6; D unresolved. Looked up from germline, CDR1 is SGHDT and CDR2 is YYEEEE. Trimming shortened V by 4 bases and J by 0 bases, and 16 bases separated the two germline ends. The CDR3 runs to 16 residues. The CDR3 DNA reads TGTGCCAGCAGCCATCGGACTGAGCGTATGAACACTGAAGCTTTCTTT. Amino acids: CASSHRTERMNTEAFF. Together with reference TRBV5-6 and TRBJ1-1, the CDR3 gives the full variable domain: DAGVTQSPTHLIKTRGQQVTLRCSPKSGHDTVSWYQQALGQGPQFIFQYYEEEERQRGNFPDRFSGHQFPNYSSELNVNALLLGDSALYLCASSHRTERMNTEAFFGQGTRLTVV.

This chain joins TRBV7-6 and TRBJ1-1; D unclear. Trimming removed 5 bases at V and 4 bases at J, with 20 bases between. The CDR3 is 16 residues long. Germline-derived CDR1 and CDR2 are SGHVS and FNYEAQ. Here the CDR3 reads CASSPWSQHSGTEAFF. CDR3 sequence (DNA): TGTGCCAGCAGCCCATGGTCCCAACATTCCGGCACTGAAGCTTTCTTT.

The rearrangement joins TRBV5-1 to TRBJ2-1, with D maybe TRBD2 (6 bases). Germline V CDR1 and CDR2: SGHRS, YFSETQ. The CDR3 sequence is 15 residues long. V was trimmed by 0 bases and J by 7 bases, leaving 14 bases between them. CDR3 coding DNA: TGCGCCAGCAGCTTGGCGGGCGGGATGGGGAATGAGCAGTTCTTC. This gives the protein CASSLAGGMGNEQFF.

This chain links TRBV18 with TRBJ2-1; D is undetermined. With 4 bases removed from V and 0 bases from J, the gap between germline ends came to 7 bases. The CDR3 consists of 14 residues. Germline V gene lookup returns CDR1 KGHSH and CDR2 LQKENI. CDR3 protein: CASSRPSSYNEQFF. The CDR3 DNA reads TGTGCCAGCTCACGGCCCAGCTCCTACAATGAGCAGTTCTTC.

A word on this clone: Given a much more abundant clone one base away, this may be a read error. Distinct nucleotide sequences in the sample also encode this CDR3. This chain joins TRBV5-1 and TRBJ2-3; tentatively, D is TRBD1 (6 bases). The CDR3 length is 13 residues. Between the trimmed V and J ends, which lost 0 bases and 4 bases, there was a span of 6 bases. Germline V gene lookup returns CDR1 SGHRS and CDR2 YFSETQ. The CDR3 protein is CASSLEGADTQYF. The CDR3 bases are TGCGCCAGCAGCTTGGAGGGGGCAGATACGCAGTATTTT.

This chain links TRBV28 with TRBJ1-1, with no clear D. Trimming removed 3 bases at V and 1 base at J, with 12 bases between. This CDR3 has 15 amino acids. Germline assignment: CDR1 MDHEN and CDR2 SYDVKM. The CDR3 here is CASSFRPEGNTEAFF. CDR3 in DNA: TGTGCCAGCAGTTTTAGACCGGAAGGGAACACTGAAGCTTTCTTT.

This sequence joins TRBV5-6 and TRBJ1-1; unclear D gene. Trimming removed 2 bases at V and 9 bases at J, with 11 bases between. Germline CDR1 is SGHDT and CDR2 is YYEEEE. CDR3 length: 12 residues. CDR3 amino acids: CASSLFQLQAFF. The CDR3, as DNA: TGTGCCAGCAGCTTATTCCAGCTACAAGCTTTCTTT.

This chain links TRBV9 with TRBJ2-5, with 7 bases lining up with TRBD1. The CDR3 extends over 15 amino acids. The trim removed 4 bases at V and 1 base at J, leaving 7 bases unmatched. Looked up from germline, CDR1 is SGDLS and CDR2 is YYNGEE. The chain's CDR3 is CASSSQGYGQETQYF. CDR3 nucleotides: TGTGCCAGCAGCTCACAGGGGTACGGCCAAGAGACCCAGTACTTC. The complete variable domain, with remaining parts taken from reference TRBV9 and TRBJ2-5, reads DSGVTQTPKHLITATGQRVTLRCSPRSGDLSVYWYQQSLDQGLQFLIQYYNGEERAKGNILERFSAQQFPDLHSELNLSSLELGDSALYFCASSSQGYGQETQYFGPGTRLLVL.

This chain uses TRBV18 with TRBJ2-7; the D is unclear. V shed 5 bases and J shed 5 bases, with 10 bases lying between them. The CDR3 has 12 residues. Germline V lookup: CDR1 KGHSH, CDR2 LQKENI. The CDR3 spells CASSSSGNEQYF. The CDR3 nucleotides are TGTGCCAGCTCATCCTCCGGAAACGAGCAGTACTTC.